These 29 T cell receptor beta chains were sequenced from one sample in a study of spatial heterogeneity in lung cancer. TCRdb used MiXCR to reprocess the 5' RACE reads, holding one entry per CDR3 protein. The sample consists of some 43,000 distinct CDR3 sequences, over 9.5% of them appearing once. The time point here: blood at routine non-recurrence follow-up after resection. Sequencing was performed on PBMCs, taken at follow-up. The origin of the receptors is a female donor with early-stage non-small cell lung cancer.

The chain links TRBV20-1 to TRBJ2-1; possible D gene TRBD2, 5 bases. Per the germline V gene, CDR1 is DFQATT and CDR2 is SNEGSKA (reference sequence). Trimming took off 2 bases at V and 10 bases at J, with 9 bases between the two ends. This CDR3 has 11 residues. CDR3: CSARKKREQFF. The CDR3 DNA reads TGCAGTGCTAGAAAGAAGCGGGAGCAGTTCTTC.

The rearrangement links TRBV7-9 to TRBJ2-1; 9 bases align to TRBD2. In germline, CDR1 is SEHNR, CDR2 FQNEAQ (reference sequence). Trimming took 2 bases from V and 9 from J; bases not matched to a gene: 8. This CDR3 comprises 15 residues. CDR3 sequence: CASSLLAGAVGEQFF. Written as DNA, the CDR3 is TGTGCCAGCAGCTTATTAGCGGGGGCTGTAGGTGAGCAGTTCTTC.

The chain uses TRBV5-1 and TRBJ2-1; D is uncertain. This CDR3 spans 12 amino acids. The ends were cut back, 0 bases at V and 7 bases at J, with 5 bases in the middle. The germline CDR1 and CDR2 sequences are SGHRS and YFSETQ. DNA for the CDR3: TGCGCCAGCAGCTTGGGCCTTAATGAGCAGTTCTTC. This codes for CASSLGLNEQFF.

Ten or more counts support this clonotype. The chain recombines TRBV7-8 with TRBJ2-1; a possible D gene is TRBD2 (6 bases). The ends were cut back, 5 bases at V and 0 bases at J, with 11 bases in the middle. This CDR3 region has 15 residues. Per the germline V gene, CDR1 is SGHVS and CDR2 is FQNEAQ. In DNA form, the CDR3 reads TGTGCCAGCAGCAAGAGCGGGCTCTCCTACAATGAGCAGTTCTTC. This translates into CASSKSGLSYNEQFF. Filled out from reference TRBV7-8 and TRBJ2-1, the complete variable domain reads GAGVSQSPRYKVAKRGQDVALRCDPISGHVSLFWYQQALGQGPEFLTYFQNEAQLDKSGLPSDRFFAERPEGSVSTLKIQRTQQEDSAVYLCASSKSGLSYNEQFFGPGTRLTVL.

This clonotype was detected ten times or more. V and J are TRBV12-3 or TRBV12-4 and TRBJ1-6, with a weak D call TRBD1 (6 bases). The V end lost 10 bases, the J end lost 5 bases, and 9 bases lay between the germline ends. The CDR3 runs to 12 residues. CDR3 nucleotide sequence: TGTGCCACCACAGGGAATAATTCACCCCTCCACTTT. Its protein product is CATTGNNSPLHF.

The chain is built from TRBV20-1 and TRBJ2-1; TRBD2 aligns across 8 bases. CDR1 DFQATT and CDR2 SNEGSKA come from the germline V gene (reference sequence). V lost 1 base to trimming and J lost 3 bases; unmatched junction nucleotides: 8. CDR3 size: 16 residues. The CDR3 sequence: CSARGLATTYYNEQFF. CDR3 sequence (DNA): TGCAGTGCTAGAGGACTAGCGACTACTTACTACAATGAGCAGTTCTTC.

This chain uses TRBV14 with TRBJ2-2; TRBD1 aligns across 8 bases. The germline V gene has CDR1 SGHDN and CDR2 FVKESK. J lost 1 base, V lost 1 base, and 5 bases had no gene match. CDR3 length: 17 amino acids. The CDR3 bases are TGTGCCAGCAGCCAAGTGAGGGGGACAGGGAACACCGGGGAGCTGTTTTTT. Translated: CASSQVRGTGNTGELFF.

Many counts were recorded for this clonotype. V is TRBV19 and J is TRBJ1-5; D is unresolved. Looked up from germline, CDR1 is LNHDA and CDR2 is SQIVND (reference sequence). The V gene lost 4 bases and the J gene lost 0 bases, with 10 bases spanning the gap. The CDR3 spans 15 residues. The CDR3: CASSRENFSNQPQHF. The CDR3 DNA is TGTGCCAGTAGTAGGGAGAATTTTAGCAATCAGCCCCAGCATTTT. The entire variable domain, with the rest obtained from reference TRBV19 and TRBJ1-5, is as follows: DGGITQSPKYLFRKEGQNVTLSCEQNLNHDAMYWYRQDPGQGLRLIYYSQIVNDFQKGDIAEGYSVSREKKESFPLTVTSAQKNPTAFYLCASSRENFSNQPQHFGDGTRLSIL.

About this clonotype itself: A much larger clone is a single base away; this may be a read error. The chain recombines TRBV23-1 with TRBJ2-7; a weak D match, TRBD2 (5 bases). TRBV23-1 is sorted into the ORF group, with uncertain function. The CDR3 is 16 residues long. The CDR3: CASSQGETSPSSEQYF. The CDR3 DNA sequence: TGCGCCAGCAGTCAAGGGGAGACAAGCCCGTCCTCCGAGCAGTACTTC.

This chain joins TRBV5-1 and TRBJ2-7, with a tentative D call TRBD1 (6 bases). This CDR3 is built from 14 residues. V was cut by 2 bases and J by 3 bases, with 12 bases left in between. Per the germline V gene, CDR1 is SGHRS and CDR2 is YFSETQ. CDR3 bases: TGCGCCAGCAGCTTTCAGGGGAAAAACTACGAGCAGTACTTC. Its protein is CASSFQGKNYEQYF.

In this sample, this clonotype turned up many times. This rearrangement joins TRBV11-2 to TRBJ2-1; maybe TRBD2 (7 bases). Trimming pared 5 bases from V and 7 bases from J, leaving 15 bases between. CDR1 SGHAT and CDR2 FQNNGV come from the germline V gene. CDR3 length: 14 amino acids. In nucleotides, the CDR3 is TGTGCCAGCAGCGTAACGGCGGGGGCGAATGAGCAGTTCTTC. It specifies CASSVTAGANEQFF.

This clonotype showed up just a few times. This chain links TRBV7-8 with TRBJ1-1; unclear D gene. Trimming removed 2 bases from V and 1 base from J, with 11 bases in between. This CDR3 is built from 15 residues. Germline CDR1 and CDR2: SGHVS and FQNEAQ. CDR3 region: CASSLTSRGNTEAFF. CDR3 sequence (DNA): TGTGCCAGCAGCTTAACTTCCCGCGGGAACACTGAAGCTTTCTTT.

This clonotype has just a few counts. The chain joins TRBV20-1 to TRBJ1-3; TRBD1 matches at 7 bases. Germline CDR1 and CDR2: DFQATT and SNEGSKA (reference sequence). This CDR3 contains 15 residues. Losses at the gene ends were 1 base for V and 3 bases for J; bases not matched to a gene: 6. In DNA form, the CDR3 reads TGCAGTGCTAGAGGTGACAGGGTCTTTGGAAACACCATATATTTT. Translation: CSARGDRVFGNTIYF.

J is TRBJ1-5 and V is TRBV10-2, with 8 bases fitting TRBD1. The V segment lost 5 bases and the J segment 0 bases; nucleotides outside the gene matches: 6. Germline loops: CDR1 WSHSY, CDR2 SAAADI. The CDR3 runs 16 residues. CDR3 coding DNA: TGCGCCAGCAGTATGGACAGGGATTATAGCAATCAGCCCCAGCATTTT. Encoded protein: CASSMDRDYSNQPQHF.

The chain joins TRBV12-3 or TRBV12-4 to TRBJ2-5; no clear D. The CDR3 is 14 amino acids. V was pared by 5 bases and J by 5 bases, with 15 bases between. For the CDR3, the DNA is TGTGCCAGCAGTCCTGACGGATCTGAGGAGACCCAGTACTTC. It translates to CASSPDGSEETQYF.

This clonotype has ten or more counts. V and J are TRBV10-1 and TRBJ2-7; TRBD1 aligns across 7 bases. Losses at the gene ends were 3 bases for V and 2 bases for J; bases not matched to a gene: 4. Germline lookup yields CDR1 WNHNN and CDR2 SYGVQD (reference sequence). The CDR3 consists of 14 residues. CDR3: CASSEGTAAYEQYF. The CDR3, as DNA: TGCGCCAGCAGTGAAGGGACAGCAGCCTACGAGCAGTACTTC.

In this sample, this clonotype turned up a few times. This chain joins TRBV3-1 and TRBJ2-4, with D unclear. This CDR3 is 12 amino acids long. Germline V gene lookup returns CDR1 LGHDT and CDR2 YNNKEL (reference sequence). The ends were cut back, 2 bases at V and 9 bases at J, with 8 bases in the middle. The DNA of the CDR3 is TGTGCCAGCAGCCAACAGATTGGCATTCAGTACTTC. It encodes CASSQQIGIQYF.

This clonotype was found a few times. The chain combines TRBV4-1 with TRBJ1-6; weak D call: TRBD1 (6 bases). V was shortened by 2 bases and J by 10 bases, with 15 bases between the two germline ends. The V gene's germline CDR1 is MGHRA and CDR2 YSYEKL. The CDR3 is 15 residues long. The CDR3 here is CASSQTGTGGSPLHF. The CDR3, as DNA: TGCGCCAGCAGCCAAACCGGGACGGGGGGCTCACCCCTCCACTTT.

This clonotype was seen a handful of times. The CDR3 spells CASTPRTPIHTNTGELFF. CDR3 bases: TGTGCCAGTACCCCTCGGACACCGATTCACACCAACACCGGGGAGCTGTTTTTT. The chain recombines TRBV19 with TRBJ2-2; D is possibly TRBD1 (5 bases). The CDR3 is 18 residues long. Germline CDR1 is LNHDA and CDR2 is SQIVND (reference sequence). The V gene lost 7 bases and the J gene lost 2 bases, with 23 bases spanning the gap.

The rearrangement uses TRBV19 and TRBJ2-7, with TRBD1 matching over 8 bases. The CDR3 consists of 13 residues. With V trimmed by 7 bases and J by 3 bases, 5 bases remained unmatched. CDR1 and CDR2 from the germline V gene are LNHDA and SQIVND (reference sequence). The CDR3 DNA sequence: TGTGCCAGTACCGGGACAGGTTTCTACGAGCAGTACTTC. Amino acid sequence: CASTGTGFYEQYF.

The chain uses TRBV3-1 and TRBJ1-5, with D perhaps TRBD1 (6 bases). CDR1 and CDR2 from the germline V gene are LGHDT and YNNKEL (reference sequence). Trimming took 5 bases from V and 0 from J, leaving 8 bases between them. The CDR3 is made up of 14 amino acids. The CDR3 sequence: CASSWTDSNQPQHF. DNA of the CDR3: TGTGCCAGCAGCTGGACAGATAGCAATCAGCCCCAGCATTTT.

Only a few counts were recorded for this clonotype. The CDR3 reads CASRPGPSYGYTF. The CDR3 nucleotides are TGTGCCAGTAGGCCGGGACCGAGCTATGGCTACACCTTC. V and J are TRBV19 and TRBJ1-2; D might be TRBD1 (5 bases). The V gene lost 6 bases and the J gene lost 4 bases, with 12 bases spanning the gap. From germline, CDR1 is LNHDA and CDR2 SQIVND (reference sequence). The CDR3 is 13 amino acids.

CDR3 in amino acids: CSASPRGSYGYTF. As DNA, the CDR3 is TGCAGTGCTAGCCCCAGGGGAAGCTATGGCTACACCTTC. The rearrangement joins TRBV20-1 to TRBJ1-2, with D possibly matching TRBD1 (6 bases). V was clipped by 3 bases and J by 4 bases, with 12 bases between them. Germline V CDR1 and CDR2: DFQATT, SNEGSKA (reference sequence). The CDR3 runs 13 residues.

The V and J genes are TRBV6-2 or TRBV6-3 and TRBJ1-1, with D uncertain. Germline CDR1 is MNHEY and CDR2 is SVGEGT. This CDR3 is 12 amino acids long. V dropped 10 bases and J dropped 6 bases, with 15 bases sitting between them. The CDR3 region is CAIKSGYAEAFF. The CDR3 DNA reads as TGTGCCATCAAGAGCGGTTACGCTGAAGCTTTCTTT.

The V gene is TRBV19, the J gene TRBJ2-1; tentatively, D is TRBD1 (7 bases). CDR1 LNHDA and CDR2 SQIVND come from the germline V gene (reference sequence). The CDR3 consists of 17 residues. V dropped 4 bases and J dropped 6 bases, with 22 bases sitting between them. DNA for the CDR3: TGTGCCAGTAGTAAACACCACGGACAGGAGGGAATCAATGAGCAGTTCTTC. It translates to CASSKHHGQEGINEQFF. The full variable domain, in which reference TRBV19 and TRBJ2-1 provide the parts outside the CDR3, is DGGITQSPKYLFRKEGQNVTLSCEQNLNHDAMYWYRQDPGQGLRLIYYSQIVNDFQKGDIAEGYSVSREKKESFPLTVTSAQKNPTAFYLCASSKHHGQEGINEQFFGPGTRLTVL.

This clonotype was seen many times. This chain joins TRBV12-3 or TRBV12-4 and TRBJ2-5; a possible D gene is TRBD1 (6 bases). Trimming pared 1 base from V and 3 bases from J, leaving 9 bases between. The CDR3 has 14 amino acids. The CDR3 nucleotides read TGTGCCAGCAGTTTAGTGCCAGGGGAAGAGACCCAGTACTTC. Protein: CASSLVPGEETQYF.

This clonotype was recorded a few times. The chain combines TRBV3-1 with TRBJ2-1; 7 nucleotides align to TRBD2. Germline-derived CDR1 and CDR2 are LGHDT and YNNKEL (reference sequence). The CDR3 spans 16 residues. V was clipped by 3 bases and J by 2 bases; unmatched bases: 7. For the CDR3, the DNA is TGTGCCAGCAGCCAGGTCGGCGGGGGTACCTACAATGAGCAGTTCTTC. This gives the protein CASSQVGGGTYNEQFF.

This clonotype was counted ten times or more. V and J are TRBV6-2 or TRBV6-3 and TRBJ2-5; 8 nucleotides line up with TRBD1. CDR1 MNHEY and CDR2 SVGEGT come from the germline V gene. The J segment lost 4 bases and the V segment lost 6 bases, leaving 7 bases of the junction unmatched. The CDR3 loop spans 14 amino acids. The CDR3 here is CASRLMTGAETQYF. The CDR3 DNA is TGTGCCAGCAGACTAATGACAGGGGCAGAGACCCAGTACTTC.

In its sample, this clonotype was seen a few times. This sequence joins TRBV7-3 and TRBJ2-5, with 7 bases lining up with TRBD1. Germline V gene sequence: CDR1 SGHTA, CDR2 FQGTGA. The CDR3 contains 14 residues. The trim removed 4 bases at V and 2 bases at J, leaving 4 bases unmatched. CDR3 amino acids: CASSSGTAQETQYF. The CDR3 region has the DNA TGTGCCAGCAGCTCAGGGACAGCTCAAGAGACCCAGTACTTC.